The rows below give T cell receptor beta chains drawn from one sample of a study of blood T cell repertoires in COVID-19. The protocol was immunoSEQ multiplex PCR, while the TCRdb copy is restricted to in-frame clones and leaves out a portion. Altogether some 46,000 clones are present, 70% to 90% being singletons, with the ten largest covering around 33%. Material for sequencing was peripheral blood. The source of these receptors is a woman older than 75 with COVID-19, enrolled during active disease. CDR3s include the opening cysteine and the closing phenylalanine or tryptophan. Each record gives: J gene, D gene, clone size, V gene, CDR3 DNA, CDR3 protein. The D gene is left open where the match is weak. Clone size is given for some rows only: seen once, a few or many times, or a class if the clone is expanded.

>TRBJ1-1|-|-|TRBV4-3
TGCGCCAGCAGCCAAGATGTGGACTTTGGGGACACTGAAGCTTTCTTT
CASSQDVDFGDTEAFF
>TRBJ1-2|-|-|TRBV6-5
TGTGCCAGCAGTTACGCCGCAGGGCCGAGTGGCTACACCTTC
CASSYAAGPSGYTF
>TRBJ2-4|-|-|TRBV7-2
TGTGCCAGCAGCTTAGTTGGGGGGGCGAACCCCAAAATCATTCAGTACTTC
CASSLVGGANPKIIQYF
>TRBJ1-4|TRBD1|-|TRBV5-1
TGCGCCAGCAGCTTAATGACAGGGGCTAATGAAAAACTGTTTTTT
CASSLMTGANEKLFF
>TRBJ2-2|-|-|TRBV7-9
TGTGCCAGCAGCTTAGTTGGCCAGTCCACCGGGGAGCTGTTTTTT
CASSLVGQSTGELFF
>TRBJ1-1|-|-|TRBV7-8
TGTGCCAGCAGCCCCCGGCGGGGGCGAGCTTTCTTT
CASSPRRGRAFF
>TRBJ2-1|-|once|TRBV5-1
TGCGCCAGCAGCTTGGCCAGAAGTACAACGGAGCAGTTCTTC
CASSLARSTTEQFF
>TRBJ2-1|-|-|TRBV7-2
TGTGCCAGCAGCTTAGCGGCAGGGGGGAACAATGAGCAGTTCTTC
CASSLAAGGNNEQFF
>TRBJ1-2|TRBD1|-|TRBV3-1/TRBV3-2
TGTGCCAGCAGCCCTAACCGACAGGGGACAGGCTACACCTTC
CASSPNRQGTGYTF
>TRBJ1-1|TRBD1|-|TRBV27
TGTGCCAGCAGTAGGGACAGGGGAGGGACTGAAGCTTTCTTT
CASSRDRGGTEAFF
>TRBJ1-2|-|once|TRBV6-6
TGTGCCAGCAGCCCGGGGTATGGCTACACCTTC
CASSPGYGYTF
>TRBJ2-1|TRBD2|-|TRBV10-3
TGTGCCATCAGTGTTAGCCTAGCGGGTTCGGGCTACAATGAGCAGTTCTTC
CAISVSLAGSGYNEQFF
>TRBJ1-2|-|-|TRBV28
TGTGCCAGCAGTTTATCAGGCTATGGCTACACCTTC
CASSLSGYGYTF
>TRBJ2-7|-|-|TRBV10-3
TGTGCCATCAGTGAGTCGGCAGGACTGGGTACCTACGAGCAGTACTTC
CAISESAGLGTYEQYF
>TRBJ2-7|-|-|TRBV10-3
TGTGCCATCAGTGAGTTGCAGTACGAGCAGTACTTC
CAISELQYEQYF
>TRBJ2-7|-|-|TRBV28
TGTGCCAGCAGTTTATCGAGCGGATGGGCCTACGAGCAGTACTTC
CASSLSSGWAYEQYF
>TRBJ1-5|-|once|TRBV5-6
TGTGCCAGCAGCACGGGGGTAGATCAGCCCCAGCATTTT
CASSTGVDQPQHF
>TRBJ2-1|TRBD1|-|TRBV18
TGTGCCAGCTCAGACCGCGGTACAGGGGTATACAATGAGCAGTTCTTC
CASSDRGTGVYNEQFF
>TRBJ2-1|-|-|TRBV4-1
TGCGCCAGCAGCCATGGGACTCCGGATGAGCAGTTCTTC
CASSHGTPDEQFF
>TRBJ2-2|TRBD2|-|TRBV7-2
TGTGCCAGCAGCTTATGGGGCGGGAGGAACACCGGGGAGCTGTTTTTT
CASSLWGGRNTGELFF
>TRBJ1-1|TRBD1|-|TRBV20-1
TGCAGTGCTAGTACCGTCGGCAGAGGACAGGGGAGTGAAGCTTTCTTT
CSASTVGRGQGSEAFF
>TRBJ1-5|-|-|TRBV10-3
TGTGCCATCAGTGAGACCAGGACAGAACCTAATCAGCCCCAGCATTTT
CAISETRTEPNQPQHF
>TRBJ2-7|-|-|TRBV19
TGTGCCAGTAGTATTTCCAGGGGCTACGAGCAGTACTTC
CASSISRGYEQYF
>TRBJ1-3|-|-|TRBV3-1/TRBV3-2
TGTGCCAGCAGCCAAGATCGGTTTTCTACTGGAAACACCATATATTTT
CASSQDRFSTGNTIYF
>TRBJ2-2|-|-|TRBV3-1/TRBV3-2
TGTGCCAGCAGCCAATTCCGGGGTACCGGGGAGCTGTTTTTT
CASSQFRGTGELFF
>TRBJ2-2|-|-|TRBV7-9
TGTGCCAGCAGGGACGGCACAGGGAACACCGGGGAGCTGTTTTTT
CASRDGTGNTGELFF
>TRBJ2-7|-|-|TRBV19
TGTGCCAGTAGTATCGTCCCCGACAGGTCCCACGAGCAGTACTTC
CASSIVPDRSHEQYF